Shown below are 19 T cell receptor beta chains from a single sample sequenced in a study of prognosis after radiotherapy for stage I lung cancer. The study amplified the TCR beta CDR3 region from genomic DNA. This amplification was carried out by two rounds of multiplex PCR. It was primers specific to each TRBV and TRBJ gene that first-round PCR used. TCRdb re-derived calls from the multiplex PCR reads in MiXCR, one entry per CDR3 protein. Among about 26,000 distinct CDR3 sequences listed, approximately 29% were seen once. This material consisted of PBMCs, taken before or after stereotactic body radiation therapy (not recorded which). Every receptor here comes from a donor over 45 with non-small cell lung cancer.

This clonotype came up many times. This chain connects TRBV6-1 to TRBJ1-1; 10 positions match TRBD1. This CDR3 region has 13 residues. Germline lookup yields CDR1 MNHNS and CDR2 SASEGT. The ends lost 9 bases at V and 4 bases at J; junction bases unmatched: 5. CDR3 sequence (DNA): TGTGCCAGTACCAGGACAGGGGGCACTGAAGCTTTCTTT. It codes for CASTRTGGTEAFF.

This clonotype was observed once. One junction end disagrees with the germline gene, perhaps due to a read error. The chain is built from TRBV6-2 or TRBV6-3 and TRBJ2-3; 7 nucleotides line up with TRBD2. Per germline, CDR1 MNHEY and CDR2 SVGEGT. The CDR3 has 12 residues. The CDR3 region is CALGRAADTQYF. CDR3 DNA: TGCGCCTTAGGGAGGGCGGCGGATACGCAGTATTTT.

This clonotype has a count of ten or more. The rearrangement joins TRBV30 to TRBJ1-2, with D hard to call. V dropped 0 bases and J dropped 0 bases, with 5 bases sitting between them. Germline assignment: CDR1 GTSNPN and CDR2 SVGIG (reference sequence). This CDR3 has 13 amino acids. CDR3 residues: CAWSVLANYGYTF. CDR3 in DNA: TGTGCCTGGAGTGTACTTGCTAACTATGGCTACACCTTC.

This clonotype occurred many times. CDR3 DNA: TGTGCCAGCAGCTACCCCGGGAGTTGGGCTTTCTTT. Protein: CASSYPGSWAFF. The V gene is TRBV7-8, the J gene TRBJ1-1; no definite D call. V lost 4 bases and J 11 bases, leaving 14 bases between the germline ends. Germline-derived CDR1 and CDR2 are SGHVS and FQNEAQ. The CDR3 is made up of 12 amino acids.

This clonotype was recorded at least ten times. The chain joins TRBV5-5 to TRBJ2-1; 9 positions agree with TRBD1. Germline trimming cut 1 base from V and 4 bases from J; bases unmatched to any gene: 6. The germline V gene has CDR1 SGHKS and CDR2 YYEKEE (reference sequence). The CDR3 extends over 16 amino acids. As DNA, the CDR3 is TGTGCCAGCAGCTTGACAGGGGGCAGGATATACAATGAGCAGTTCTTC. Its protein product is CASSLTGGRIYNEQFF.

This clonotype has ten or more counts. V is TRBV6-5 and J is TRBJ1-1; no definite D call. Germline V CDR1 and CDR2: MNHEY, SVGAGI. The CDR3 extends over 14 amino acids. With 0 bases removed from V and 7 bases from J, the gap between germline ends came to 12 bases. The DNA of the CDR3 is TGTGCCAGCAGTTACTCGATCACGAACGGTGAAGCTTTCTTT. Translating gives CASSYSITNGEAFF.

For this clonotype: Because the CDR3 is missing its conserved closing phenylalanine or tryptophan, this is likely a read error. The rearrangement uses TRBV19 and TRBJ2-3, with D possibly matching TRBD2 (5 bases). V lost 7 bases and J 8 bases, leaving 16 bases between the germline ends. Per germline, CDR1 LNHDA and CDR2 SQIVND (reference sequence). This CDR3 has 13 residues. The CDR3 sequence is CASMVGADGTQYL. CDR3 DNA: TGTGCCAGTATGGTGGGAGCCGACGGTACGCAGTATCTT.

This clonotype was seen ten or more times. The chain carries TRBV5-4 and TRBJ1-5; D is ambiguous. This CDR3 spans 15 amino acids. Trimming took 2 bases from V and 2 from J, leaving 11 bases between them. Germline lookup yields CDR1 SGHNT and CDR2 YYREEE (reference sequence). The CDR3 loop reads CASSFGVGGNQPQHF. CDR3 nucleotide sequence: TGTGCCAGCAGCTTTGGGGTAGGAGGCAATCAGCCCCAGCATTTT.

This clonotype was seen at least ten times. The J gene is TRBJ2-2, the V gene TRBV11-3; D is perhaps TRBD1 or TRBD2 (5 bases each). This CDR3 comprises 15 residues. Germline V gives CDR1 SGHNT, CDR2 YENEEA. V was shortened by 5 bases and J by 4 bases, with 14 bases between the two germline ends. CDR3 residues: CASSPAGGSTGELFF. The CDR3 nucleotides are TGTGCCAGCAGCCCGGCTGGGGGAAGCACCGGGGAGCTGTTTTTT.

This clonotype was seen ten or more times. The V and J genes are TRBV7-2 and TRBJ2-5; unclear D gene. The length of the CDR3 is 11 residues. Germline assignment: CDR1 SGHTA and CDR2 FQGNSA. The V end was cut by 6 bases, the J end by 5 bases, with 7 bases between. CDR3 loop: CASSYYETQYF. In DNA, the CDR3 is TGTGCCAGCAGTTATTATGAGACCCAGTACTTC.

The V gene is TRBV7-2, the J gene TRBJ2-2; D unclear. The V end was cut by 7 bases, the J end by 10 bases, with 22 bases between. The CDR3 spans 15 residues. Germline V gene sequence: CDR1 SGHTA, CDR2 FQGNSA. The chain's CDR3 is CASIPYTGLGVELFF. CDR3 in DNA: TGTGCCAGCATCCCCTACACCGGGTTGGGCGTGGAGCTGTTTTTT.

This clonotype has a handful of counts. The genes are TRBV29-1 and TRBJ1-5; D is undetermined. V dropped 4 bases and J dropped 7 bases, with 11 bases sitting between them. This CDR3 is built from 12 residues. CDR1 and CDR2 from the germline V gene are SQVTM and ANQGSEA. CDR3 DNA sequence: TGCAGCGTTGGGGAGGGTGGGCAGCCCCAGCATTTT. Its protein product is CSVGEGGQPQHF.

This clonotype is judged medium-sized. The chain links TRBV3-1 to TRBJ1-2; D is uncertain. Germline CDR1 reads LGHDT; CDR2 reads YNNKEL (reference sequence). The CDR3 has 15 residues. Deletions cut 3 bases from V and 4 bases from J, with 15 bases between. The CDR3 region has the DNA TGTGCCAGCAGCCAGAGGTGGGCCACACTCTATGGCTACACCTTC. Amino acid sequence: CASSQRWATLYGYTF.

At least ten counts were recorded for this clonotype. CDR3 DNA sequence: TGTGCCAGCAGCGTAGAACTCAACGGGAATGAGCAGTTCTTC. Amino acids: CASSVELNGNEQFF. V gene TRBV9 combines with J gene TRBJ2-1; D gene ambiguous. This CDR3 has 14 amino acids. The V gene's germline CDR1 is SGDLS and CDR2 YYNGEE. V was trimmed by 0 bases and J by 7 bases, leaving 11 bases between them.

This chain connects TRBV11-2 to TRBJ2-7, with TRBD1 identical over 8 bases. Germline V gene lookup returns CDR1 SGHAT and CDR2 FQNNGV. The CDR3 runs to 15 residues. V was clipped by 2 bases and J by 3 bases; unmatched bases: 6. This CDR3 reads CASSLNPGGSYEQYF. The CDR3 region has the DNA TGTGCCAGCAGCTTAAACCCAGGGGGCAGCTACGAGCAGTACTTC. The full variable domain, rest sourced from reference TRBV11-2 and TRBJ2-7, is EAGVAQSPRYKIIEKRQSVAFWCNPISGHATLYWYQQILGQGPKLLIQFQNNGVVDDSQLPKDRFSAERLKGVDSTLKIQPAKLEDSAVYLCASSLNPGGSYEQYFGPGTRLTVT.

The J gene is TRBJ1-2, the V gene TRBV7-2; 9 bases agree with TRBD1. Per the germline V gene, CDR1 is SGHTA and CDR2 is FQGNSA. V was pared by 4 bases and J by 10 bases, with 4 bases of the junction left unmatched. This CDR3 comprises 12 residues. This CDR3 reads CASSSRTGDYTF. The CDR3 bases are TGTGCCAGCAGCTCCCGGACAGGGGACTACACCTTC.

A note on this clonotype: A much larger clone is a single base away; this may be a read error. This chain's CDR3 is CSVAGTIGSETQYF. The CDR3, as DNA: TGCAGCGTCGCCGGGACTATCGGGAGTGAGACCCAGTACTTC. This chain uses TRBV29-1 with TRBJ2-5; 7 bases line up with TRBD2. CDR1 is SQVTM and CDR2 is ANQGSEA in the germline V gene. The CDR3 is 14 amino acids. The trim removed 6 bases at V and 5 bases at J, leaving 12 bases unmatched.

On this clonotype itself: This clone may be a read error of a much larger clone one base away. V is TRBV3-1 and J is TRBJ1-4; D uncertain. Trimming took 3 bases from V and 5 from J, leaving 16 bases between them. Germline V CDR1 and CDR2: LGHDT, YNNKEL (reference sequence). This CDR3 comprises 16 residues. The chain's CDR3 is CASSHRGRPGNEKLFF. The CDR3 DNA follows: TGTGCCAGCAGCCATAGAGGCCGGCCCGGGAATGAAAAACTGTTTTTT.

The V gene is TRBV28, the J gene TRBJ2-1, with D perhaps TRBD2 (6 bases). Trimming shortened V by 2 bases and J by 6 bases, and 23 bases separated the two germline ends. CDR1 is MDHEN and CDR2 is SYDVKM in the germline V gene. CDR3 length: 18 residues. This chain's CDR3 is CASSLGLRGCLSVNEQFF. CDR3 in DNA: TGTGCCAGCAGTTTAGGGTTACGGGGGTGCCTTTCGGTCAATGAGCAGTTCTTC. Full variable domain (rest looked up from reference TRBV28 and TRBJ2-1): DVKVTQSSRYLVKRTGEKVFLECVQDMDHENMFWYRQDPGLGLRLIYFSYDVKMKEKGDIPEGYSVSREKKERFSLILESASTNQTSMYLCASSLGLRGCLSVNEQFFGPGTRLTVL.